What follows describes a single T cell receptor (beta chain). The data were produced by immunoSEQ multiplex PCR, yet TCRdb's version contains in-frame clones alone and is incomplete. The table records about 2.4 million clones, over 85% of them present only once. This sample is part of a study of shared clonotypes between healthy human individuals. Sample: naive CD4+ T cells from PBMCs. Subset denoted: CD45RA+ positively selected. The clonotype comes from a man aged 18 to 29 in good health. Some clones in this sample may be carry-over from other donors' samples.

CDR3 protein: CASSFQTPSSGNTIYF. The CDR3 DNA reads TGTGCCAGCTCATTCCAGACGCCGAGCTCTGGAAACACCATATATTTT. This rearrangement joins TRBV18 to TRBJ1-3, with no clear D. Trimming removed 5 bases at V and 0 bases at J, with 14 bases between. Germline V gene data show CDR1 as KGHSH and CDR2 as LQKENI. CDR3 length equals 16 residues.